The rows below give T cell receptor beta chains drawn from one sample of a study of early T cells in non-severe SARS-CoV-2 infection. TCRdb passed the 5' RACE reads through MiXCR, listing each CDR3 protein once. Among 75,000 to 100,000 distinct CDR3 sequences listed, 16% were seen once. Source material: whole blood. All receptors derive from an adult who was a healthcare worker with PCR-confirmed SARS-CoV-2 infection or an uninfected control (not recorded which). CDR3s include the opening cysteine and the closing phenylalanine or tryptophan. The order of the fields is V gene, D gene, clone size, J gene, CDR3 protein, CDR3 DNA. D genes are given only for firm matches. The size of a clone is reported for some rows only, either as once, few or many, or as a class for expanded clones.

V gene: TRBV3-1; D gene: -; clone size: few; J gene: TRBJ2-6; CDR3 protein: CASRPSGANVLTF; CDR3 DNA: TGTGCCAGCAGGCCCTCTGGGGCCAACGTCCTGACTTTC
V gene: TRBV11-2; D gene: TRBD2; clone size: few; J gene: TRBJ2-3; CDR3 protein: CASSLIAGVIDTQYF; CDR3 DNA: TGTGCCAGCAGCTTGATAGCGGGAGTCATAGATACGCAGTATTTT
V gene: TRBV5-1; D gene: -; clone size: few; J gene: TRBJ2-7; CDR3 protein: CASSSDGKQYF; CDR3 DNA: TGCGCCAGCAGCTCGGACGGAAAGCAGTACTTC
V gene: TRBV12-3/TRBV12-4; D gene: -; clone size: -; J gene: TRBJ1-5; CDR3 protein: CASSLVTAANQPQHF; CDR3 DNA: TGTGCCAGCAGTTTAGTGACAGCAGCGAATCAGCCCCAGCATTTT
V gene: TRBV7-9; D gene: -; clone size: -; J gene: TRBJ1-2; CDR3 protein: CASSFDSPYGYTF; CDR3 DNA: TGTGCCAGCAGCTTTGACAGCCCGTATGGCTACACCTTC
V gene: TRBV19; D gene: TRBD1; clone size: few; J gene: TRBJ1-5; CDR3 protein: CASNIRTGVNQPQHF; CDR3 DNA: TGTGCCAGTAACATAAGGACAGGAGTAAATCAGCCCCAGCATTTT
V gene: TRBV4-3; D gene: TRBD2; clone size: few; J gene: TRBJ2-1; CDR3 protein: CASSQDEEREGSNEQFF; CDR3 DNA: TGCGCCAGCAGCCAAGATGAGGAGCGGGAGGGGTCGAATGAGCAGTTCTTC
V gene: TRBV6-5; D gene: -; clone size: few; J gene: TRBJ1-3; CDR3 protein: CASSLQESGNTIYF; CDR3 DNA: TGTGCCAGCAGTCTACAGGAATCTGGAAACACCATATATTTT
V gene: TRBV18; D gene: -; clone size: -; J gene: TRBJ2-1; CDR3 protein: CASSRHEGSEQFF; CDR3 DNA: TGTGCCAGCTCACGGCACGAAGGGAGTGAGCAGTTCTTC
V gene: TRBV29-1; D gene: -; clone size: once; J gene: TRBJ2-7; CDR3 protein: CSVDGAYEQYF; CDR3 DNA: TGCAGCGTTGATGGCGCTTACGAGCAGTACTTC
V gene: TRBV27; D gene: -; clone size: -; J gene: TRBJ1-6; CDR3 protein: CASSLSRGSPLHF; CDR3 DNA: TGTGCCAGCAGTTTATCGCGGGGTTCACCCCTCCACTTT
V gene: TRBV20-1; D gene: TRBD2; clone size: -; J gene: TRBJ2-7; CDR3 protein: CSASQGGEQYF; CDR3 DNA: TGCAGTGCTAGCCAGGGAGGGGAGCAGTACTTC
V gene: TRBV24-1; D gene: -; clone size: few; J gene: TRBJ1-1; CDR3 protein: CATSDFEGTEAFF; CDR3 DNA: TGTGCCACCAGTGATTTTGAGGGGACTGAAGCTTTCTTT
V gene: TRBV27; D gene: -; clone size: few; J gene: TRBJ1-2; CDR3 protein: CASSSVTFGGYTF; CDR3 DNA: TGTGCCAGCAGTTCCGTTACCTTTGGAGGCTACACCTTC
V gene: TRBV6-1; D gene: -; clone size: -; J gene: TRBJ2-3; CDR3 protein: CASSERRGGQGTDTQYF; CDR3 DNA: TGTGCCAGCAGTGAACGCCGCGGGGGCCAGGGCACAGATACGCAGTATTTT
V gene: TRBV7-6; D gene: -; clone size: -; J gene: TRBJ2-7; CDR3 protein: CASSLGAASEQYF; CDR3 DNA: TGTGCCAGCAGCTTAGGGGCAGCCAGCGAGCAGTACTTC
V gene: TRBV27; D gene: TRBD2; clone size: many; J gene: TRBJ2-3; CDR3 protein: CASSLILTTSQDTQYF; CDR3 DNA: TGTGCCAGCAGTCTCATCCTCACGACTAGCCAAGATACGCAGTATTTT
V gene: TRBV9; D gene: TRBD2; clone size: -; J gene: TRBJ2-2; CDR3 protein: CASSVARTSGSAGELFF; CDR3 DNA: TGTGCCAGCAGCGTAGCCCGGACTAGCGGGAGTGCCGGGGAGCTGTTTTTT
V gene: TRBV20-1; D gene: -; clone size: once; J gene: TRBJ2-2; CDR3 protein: CSATNITGELFF; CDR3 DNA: TGCAGTGCTACGAACATCACCGGGGAGCTGTTTTTT
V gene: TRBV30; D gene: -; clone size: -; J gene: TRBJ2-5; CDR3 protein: CAWSWVTGAETQYF; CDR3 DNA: TGTGCCTGGAGTTGGGTGACTGGGGCAGAGACCCAGTACTTC
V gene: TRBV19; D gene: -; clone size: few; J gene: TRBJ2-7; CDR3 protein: CASSSGIRNEQYF; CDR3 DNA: TGTGCCAGTAGCTCCGGGATTCGGAACGAGCAGTACTTC
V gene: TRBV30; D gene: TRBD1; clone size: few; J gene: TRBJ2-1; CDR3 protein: CAWARQTSGGRQFF; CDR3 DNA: TGTGCCTGGGCCCGTCAGACGTCAGGGGGACGGCAGTTCTTC
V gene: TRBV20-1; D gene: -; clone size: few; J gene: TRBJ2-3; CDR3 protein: CSASSPGEADTQYF; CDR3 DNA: TGCAGTGCTTCCTCTCCTGGGGAGGCAGATACGCAGTATTTT
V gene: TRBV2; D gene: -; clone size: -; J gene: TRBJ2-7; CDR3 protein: CASISAYEQYF; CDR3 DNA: TGTGCCAGCATCTCGGCCTACGAGCAGTACTTC
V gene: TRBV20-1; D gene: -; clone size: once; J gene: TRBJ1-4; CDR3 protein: CSAPHELNEKLFF; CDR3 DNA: TGCAGTGCCCCACACGAACTTAATGAAAAACTGTTTTTT
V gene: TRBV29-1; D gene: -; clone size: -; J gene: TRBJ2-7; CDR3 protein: CSVRGKSSDEQYF; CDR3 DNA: TGCAGCGTTCGCGGCAAGAGCAGCGACGAGCAGTACTTC
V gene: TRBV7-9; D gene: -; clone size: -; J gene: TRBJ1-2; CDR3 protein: CASSLGTAYGYTF; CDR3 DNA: TGTGCCAGCAGCTTGGGGACGGCTTATGGCTACACCTTC
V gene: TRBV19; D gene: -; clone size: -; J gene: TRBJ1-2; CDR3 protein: CASKPRGPNYGYTF; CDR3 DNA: TGTGCCAGTAAACCCCGGGGACCCAACTATGGCTACACCTTC
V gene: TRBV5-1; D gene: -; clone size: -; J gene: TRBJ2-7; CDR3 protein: CASSLVGRGTYEQYF; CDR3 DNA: TGCGCCAGCAGCTTGGTGGGCAGGGGAACCTACGAGCAGTACTTC
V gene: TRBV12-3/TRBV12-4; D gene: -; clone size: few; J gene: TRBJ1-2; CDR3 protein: CASCRAGYYGYTF; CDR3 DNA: TGTGCCTCCTGCAGGGCAGGATACTATGGCTACACCTTC
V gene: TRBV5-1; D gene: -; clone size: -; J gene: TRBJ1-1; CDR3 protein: CASSPIGGASTEAFF; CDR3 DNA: TGCGCCAGCAGCCCGATAGGGGGGGCGAGCACTGAAGCTTTCTTT
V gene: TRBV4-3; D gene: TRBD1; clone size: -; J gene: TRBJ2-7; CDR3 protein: CASSRDGTGGYEQYF; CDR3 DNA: TGCGCCAGCAGCAGGGATGGGACAGGGGGGTACGAGCAGTACTTC
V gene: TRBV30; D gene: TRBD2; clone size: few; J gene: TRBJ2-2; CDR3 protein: CAWSDRTSENTGELFF; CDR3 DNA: TGTGCCTGGAGTGACCGGACTAGCGAGAACACCGGGGAGCTGTTTTTT
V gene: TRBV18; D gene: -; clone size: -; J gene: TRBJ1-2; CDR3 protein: CASSPTDSINYGYTF; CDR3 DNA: TGTGCCAGCTCACCAACGGACAGTATTAACTATGGCTACACCTTC
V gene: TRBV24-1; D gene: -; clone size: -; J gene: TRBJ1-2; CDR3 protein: CATSDTAGIGGYTF; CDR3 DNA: TGTGCCACCAGTGATACAGCAGGGATTGGTGGCTACACCTTC
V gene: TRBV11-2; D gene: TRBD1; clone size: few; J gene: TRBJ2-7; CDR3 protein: CASTLLGTAYSYEQYF; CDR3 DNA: TGTGCCAGCACCTTACTAGGGACAGCTTACTCCTACGAGCAGTACTTC
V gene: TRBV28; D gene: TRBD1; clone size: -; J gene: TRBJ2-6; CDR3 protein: CASSHSDRAGANVLTF; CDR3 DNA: TGTGCCAGCAGCCATAGCGACAGGGCCGGGGCCAACGTCCTGACTTTC
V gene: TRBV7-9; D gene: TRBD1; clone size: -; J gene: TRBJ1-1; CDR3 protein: CASSEGTGLSAEAFF; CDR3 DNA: TGTGCCAGCAGTGAGGGGACAGGGCTATCGGCTGAAGCTTTCTTT
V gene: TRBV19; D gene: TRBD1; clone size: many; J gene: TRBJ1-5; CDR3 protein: CASSYRDRGLNQPQHF; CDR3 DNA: TGTGCCAGTAGTTACCGGGACAGGGGGCTCAATCAGCCCCAGCATTTT
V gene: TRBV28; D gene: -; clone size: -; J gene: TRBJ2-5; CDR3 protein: CASSWGPRVGQETQYF; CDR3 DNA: TGTGCCAGCAGTTGGGGCCCCCGCGTGGGGCAAGAGACCCAGTACTTC
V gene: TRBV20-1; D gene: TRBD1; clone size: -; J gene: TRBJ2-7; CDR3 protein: CSARTGTGSSYEQYF; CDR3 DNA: TGCAGTGCTAGAACCGGGACAGGGAGCTCCTACGAGCAGTACTTC
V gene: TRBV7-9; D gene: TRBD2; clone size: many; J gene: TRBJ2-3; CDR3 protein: CASRPPTTSGFRTDTQYF; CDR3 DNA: TGTGCCAGCAGACCCCCCACGACTAGCGGGTTTCGCACAGATACGCAGTATTTT
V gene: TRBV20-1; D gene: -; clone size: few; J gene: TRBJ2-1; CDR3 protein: CSARTTRGVNEQFF; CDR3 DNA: TGCAGTGCTAGGACGACTAGGGGGGTTAATGAGCAGTTCTTC
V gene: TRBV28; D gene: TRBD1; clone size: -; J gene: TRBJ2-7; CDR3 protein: CASRGQPSYEQYF; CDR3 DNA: TGTGCCAGCAGGGGACAGCCCTCCTACGAGCAGTACTTC
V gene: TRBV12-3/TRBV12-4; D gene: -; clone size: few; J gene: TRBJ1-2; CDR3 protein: CASSPGGPYGYTF; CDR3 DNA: TGTGCCAGCAGCCCCGGGGGCCCCTATGGCTACACCTTC